The clone carrying this TCR beta chain appeared many times. The sample is drawn from a study of regulatory T cells in long-lasting Graves disease. Time point specified: newly diagnosed GD, antithyroid drugs for less than 3 months. TCR sequences were obtained from RNA taken from PBMCs. Assembly of TCR beta libraries relied on iRepertoire HTBI primers together with Arm-PCR of CDR3 regions. Each CDR3 protein is one row after TCRdb ran MiXCR on the multiplex PCR reads. The table lists roughly 380,000 distinct CDR3 sequences, 15% to 19% of them singletons. The sequence was collected from a female donor with Graves disease. This specimen was peripheral blood mononuclear cells (PBMCs), taken at new diagnosis, from a patient treated with antithyroid drugs.

The CDR3 DNA is TGTGCCAGCAGTGAAACACGACAGGAGTTCTACGAGCAGTACTTC. Residues: CASSETRQEFYEQYF. This chain uses TRBV6-1 with TRBJ2-7; D perhaps matches TRBD1 (6 bases). The length of the CDR3 is 15 residues. Germline assignment: CDR1 MNHNS and CDR2 SASEGT. V lost 2 bases, J lost 3 bases, and 14 bases lay in between.